This record covers a single T cell receptor beta chain. As yet, its antigen is unknown. The sample comes from a study of T cell responses to AZD1222 COVID-19 vaccine. General observations from the study: Nearly half of the spike-specific TCRs reportedly recognize variant regions that carry no mutations. Across the whole spike, CD4 TCRs peaked at regions 160-218 and 743-854. Clonal diversity was possibly underestimated; the donors were predominantly white British and more often female. Receipt of two AZD1222 doses was followed by a rise in Spike-specific TCR breadth and depth.

The repertoire was sequenced with immunoSEQ multiplex PCR; TCRdb's copy has only in-frame clones and lacks some. The data contain 120,000 or so clones, around 83% of them singletons. The CDR3 has 14 amino acids. The germline V gene encodes CDR1 SGDLS and CDR2 YYNGEE. Trimming pared 0 bases from V and 8 bases from J, leaving 11 bases between. This clonotype originated in an adult who received the AZD1222 COVID-19 vaccine. This chain links TRBV9 with TRBJ2-2; D is perhaps TRBD1 or TRBD2 (5 bases each). Material: peripheral blood, obtained 28 days after the second AZD1222 dose. CDR3 amino acids: CASSVDGAKGELFF. CDR3 DNA: TGTGCCAGCAGCGTAGACGGGGCGAAAGGGGAGCTGTTTTTT. The complete variable domain, with remaining parts taken from reference TRBV9 and TRBJ2-2, reads DSGVTQTPKHLITATGQRVTLRCSPRSGDLSVYWYQQSLDQGLQFLIQYYNGEERAKGNILERFSAQQFPDLHSELNLSSLELGDSALYFCASSVDGAKGELFFGEGSRLTVL.